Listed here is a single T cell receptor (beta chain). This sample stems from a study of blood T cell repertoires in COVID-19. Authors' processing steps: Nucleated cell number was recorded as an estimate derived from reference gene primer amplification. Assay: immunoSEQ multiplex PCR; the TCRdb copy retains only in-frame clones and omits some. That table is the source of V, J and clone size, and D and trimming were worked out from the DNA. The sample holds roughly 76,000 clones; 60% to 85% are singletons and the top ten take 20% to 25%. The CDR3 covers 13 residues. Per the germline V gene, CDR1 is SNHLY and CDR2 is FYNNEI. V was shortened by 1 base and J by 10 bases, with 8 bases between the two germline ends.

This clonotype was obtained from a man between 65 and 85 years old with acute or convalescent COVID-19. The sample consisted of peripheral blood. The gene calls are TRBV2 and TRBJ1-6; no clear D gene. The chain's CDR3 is CASSEGPRSPLHF. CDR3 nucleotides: TGTGCCAGCAGTGAAGGTCCACGGTCACCCCTCCACTTT.